The 3 T cell receptor beta chains below were found in one sample sequenced in a study of CD8 T cells in ankylosing spondylitis. These TCRs are of unknown antigen specificity. Study-wide points: Eight highly homologous variants formed a TCR beta motif that appeared characteristic of ankylosing spondylitis blood.

TCRdb re-derived calls from the 5' RACE reads in MiXCR, one entry per CDR3 protein. The sample includes about 480,000 distinct CDR3 sequences, roughly 18% of them seen just once. The sequenced sample consisted of blood, either unsorted or a sorted T cell fraction (not recorded which). These receptors came from a male donor with ankylosing spondylitis.

The chain joins TRBV24-1 to TRBJ1-5; unclear D gene. The CDR3 totals 14 residues. Trimming pared 4 bases from V and 1 base from J, leaving 7 bases between. The germline gives CDR1 KGHDR, CDR2 SFDVKD. In DNA form, the CDR3 reads TGTGCCACCAGTGAAGGCCGGAGCAATCAGCCCCAGCATTTT. Protein: CATSEGRSNQPQHF.

This clonotype has more than one count but fewer than ten. The rearrangement links TRBV14 to TRBJ1-2; 7 bases fit TRBD1. V gave up 5 bases and J gave up 0 bases; unmatched junction bases: 6. Germline-derived CDR1 and CDR2 are SGHDN and FVKESK. This CDR3 comprises 15 residues. The CDR3 DNA sequence: TGTGCCAGCAGCGAAAGACAGGGAGCTAACTATGGCTACACCTTC. The encoded protein is CASSERQGANYGYTF.

This clonotype was counted ten times or more. The chain combines TRBV20-1 with TRBJ2-1; TRBD2 might be the D (6 bases). Germline V gene lookup returns CDR1 DFQATT and CDR2 SNEGSKA (reference sequence). Trimming removed 3 bases at V and 7 bases at J, with 13 bases between. The CDR3 consists of 13 residues. The CDR3, as DNA: TGCAGTGCTAGCGGGAGCGCTTGGAATGAGCAGTTCTTC. This sequence encodes CSASGSAWNEQFF.